Presented here are 24 T cell receptor beta chains from one specimen sequenced in a study of blood T cell repertoires in COVID-19 (dated by TCRdb to the early 2020s). The library was generated by the immunoSEQ multiplex PCR assay. Here the immuneACCESS table is served through TCRdb, limited to in-frame sequences with V and J called. Missing clones are a known gap in these copies; in checked studies unresolved V genes cover under half, and the rest lacks a known reason. This sample lists 200,000 to 300,000 clones; about 82% were detected once. The ten largest clones add up to more than 6% of the sample. Sequencing was carried out using peripheral blood. The source of these receptors is an older woman with active or convalescent COVID-19.

The chain is built from TRBV4-1 and TRBJ2-5, with D possibly TRBD1 on 6 matching bases. Germline V CDR1 and CDR2: MGHRA, YSYEKL. This CDR3 has 13 residues. Trimming shortened V by 3 bases and J by 5 bases, and 10 bases separated the two germline ends. The CDR3, as DNA: TGCGCCAGCAGCCAGACAGGACGGGAGACCCAGTACTTC. Translating gives CASSQTGRETQYF.

The rearrangement uses TRBV4-1 and TRBJ2-7; TRBD2 aligns across 8 bases. The CDR3 has 16 amino acids. The germline V gene encodes CDR1 MGHRA and CDR2 YSYEKL. J lost 3 bases, V lost 0 bases, and 7 bases had no gene match. The CDR3 DNA reads as TGCGCCAGCAGCCAAGATTCCTCGGGACTAGTCTACGAGCAGTACTTC. It yields the protein CASSQDSSGLVYEQYF.

Here the CDR3 DNA reads TGTGCCAGCAGCCAAGACAGGATTGGAAACACCATATATTTT. It encodes CASSQDRIGNTIYF. V is TRBV3-1 (or the pseudogene TRBV3-2) and J is TRBJ1-3; D not resolved. The germline V gene encodes CDR1 LGHDT and CDR2 YNNKEL (reference sequence). CDR3 size: 14 residues. Trimming removed 0 bases at V and 3 bases at J, with 6 bases between.

This clone was counted only a few times. The rearrangement joins TRBV27 to TRBJ1-2; perhaps TRBD1 as D (6 bases). The germline V gene has CDR1 MNHEY and CDR2 SMNVEV (reference sequence). This CDR3 spans 14 amino acids. V lost 10 bases to trimming and J lost 0 bases, with 15 bases between them. The CDR3 DNA sequence: TGTGCCACCTGGGACCCAGGGGCTAACTATGGCTACACCTTC. It yields the protein CATWDPGANYGYTF.

The V gene is TRBV19, the J gene TRBJ2-3, with 7 bases aligning to TRBD2. The CDR3 extends over 16 amino acids. The ends lost 1 base at V and 3 bases at J; junction bases unmatched: 7. CDR1 and CDR2 (germline): LNHDA, SQIVND (reference sequence). The CDR3 sequence: CASSIVPGSGTDTQYF. The CDR3 region has the DNA TGTGCCAGTAGTATAGTCCCCGGTAGCGGGACAGATACGCAGTATTTT.

The chain recombines TRBV5-1 with TRBJ2-3, with TRBD1 matching 8 bases. CDR3 length: 16 residues. Per germline, CDR1 SGHRS and CDR2 YFSETQ. Germline trimming cut 0 bases from V and 2 bases from J; bases unmatched to any gene: 5. This chain's CDR3 is CASSLEGRGHTDTQYF. The CDR3 nucleotides read TGCGCCAGCAGCTTGGAGGGCAGGGGGCACACAGATACGCAGTATTTT.

The chain combines TRBV6-1 with TRBJ1-2, with D possibly being TRBD1 (6 bases). The CDR3 totals 17 residues. V was cut by 1 base and J by 4 bases, with 19 bases left in between. Germline V gene sequence: CDR1 MNHNS, CDR2 SASEGT. The CDR3 bases are TGTGCCAGCAGTGAAGTGGGGGGCTCCGGGAGGCTCTATGGCTACACCTTC. Residues: CASSEVGGSGRLYGYTF.

CDR3 residues: CASSQEGGDNSPLHF. Here the CDR3 DNA reads TGTGCCAGCAGCCAAGAAGGGGGAGATAATTCACCCCTCCACTTT. The genes are TRBV3-1 (or the pseudogene TRBV3-2) and TRBJ1-6; D is possibly TRBD1 (6 bases). V was clipped by 0 bases and J by 5 bases, with 8 bases between them. Germline values: CDR1 LGHDT, CDR2 YNNKEL (reference sequence). This CDR3 has 15 amino acids.

A remark on this clone: The identical CDR3 is also encoded by other nucleotide sequences in the sample. The chain employs TRBV30 and TRBJ2-7; 7 bases fit TRBD2. The CDR3 has 12 amino acids. The V gene end was trimmed by 1 base and the J gene end by 3 bases; junction bases not matched to a gene: 0. Germline lookup yields CDR1 GTSNPN and CDR2 SVGIG (reference sequence). This CDR3 reads CAWSGGSYEQYF. As DNA, the CDR3 is TGTGCCTGGAGTGGCGGGAGCTACGAGCAGTACTTC.

J is TRBJ1-5 and V is TRBV29-1; D is unclear. In germline, CDR1 is SQVTM, CDR2 ANQGSEA. The CDR3 has 13 residues. V was pared by 4 bases and J by 6 bases, with 13 bases between. Here the CDR3 reads CSVGNSPTQPQHF. CDR3 in DNA: TGCAGCGTTGGTAACAGCCCCACTCAGCCCCAGCATTTT.

This chain connects TRBV15 to TRBJ2-1, with TRBD2 identical over 8 bases. With 0 bases clipped from V and 1 base from J, the junction kept 14 bases outside the gene matches. This CDR3 spans 20 amino acids. In germline, CDR1 is LNHNV, CDR2 YYDKDF (reference sequence). CDR3 in amino acids: CATSRDSRTRASGSYNEQFF. As DNA, the CDR3 is TGTGCCACCAGCAGAGATAGTAGGACCCGGGCTAGCGGGTCCTACAATGAGCAGTTCTTC. The variable domain in full, completed from reference TRBV15 and TRBJ2-1, reads DAMVIQNPRYQVTQFGKPVTLSCSQTLNHNVMYWYQQKSSQAPKLLFHYYDKDFNNEADTPDNFQSRRPNTSFCFLDIRSPGLGDTAMYLCATSRDSRTRASGSYNEQFFGPGTRLTVL.

This chain connects TRBV11-1 to TRBJ1-2; D perhaps matches TRBD1 (5 bases). V shed 4 bases and J shed 4 bases, with 7 bases lying between them. The CDR3 has 12 residues. The germline V gene encodes CDR1 SGHAT and CDR2 FQDESV (reference sequence). The CDR3 DNA is TGTGCCAGCAGCTCCGACAGCTATGGCTACACCTTC. Translating gives CASSSDSYGYTF.

The chain combines TRBV5-1 with TRBJ2-2; the match to TRBD2 covers 8 bases. The CDR3 spans 16 residues. The junction had 9 bases not matched to a gene; V was cut back by 4 bases and J by 4 bases. Germline V gene sequence: CDR1 SGHRS, CDR2 YFSETQ. CDR3 protein: CASSPYATSGTGELFF. In DNA, the CDR3 is TGCGCCAGCAGCCCCTATGCCACTAGCGGCACCGGGGAGCTGTTTTTT.

The chain uses TRBV3-1 (or the pseudogene TRBV3-2) and TRBJ2-5; 8 nucleotides line up with TRBD1. This CDR3 is 15 amino acids long. From germline, CDR1 is LGHDT and CDR2 YNNKEL (reference sequence). V lost 2 bases, J lost 6 bases, and 8 bases stayed unmatched. CDR3 DNA: TGTGCCAGCAGCCAACCTCCGGACAGGGTAAAGACCCAGTACTTC. Translating it yields CASSQPPDRVKTQYF.

About this clone: Additional DNA sequences in this sample encode the identical CDR3. The chain uses TRBV28 and TRBJ1-2; unclear D gene. Trimming cost V 6 bases and J 1 base, with 6 bases left between them. There are 12 residues in the CDR3. Per the germline V gene, CDR1 is MDHEN and CDR2 is SYDVKM. CDR3 amino acids: CASRSGNYGYTF. The CDR3 DNA is TGTGCCAGCAGGTCCGGTAACTATGGCTACACCTTC.

V usage is TRBV6-6 and J usage is TRBJ1-4; D is undetermined. The CDR3 has 11 amino acids. Looked up from germline, CDR1 is MNHNY and CDR2 is SVGAGI (reference sequence). V was shortened by 8 bases and J by 4 bases, with 5 bases between the two germline ends. The CDR3 DNA is TGTGCCAGCGGAGATAATGAAAAACTGTTTTTT. It yields the protein CASGDNEKLFF.

The chain has TRBV9 and TRBJ2-3, with 9 positions matching TRBD2. CDR1 and CDR2 from the germline V gene are SGDLS and YYNGEE. The trim removed 4 bases at V and 8 bases at J, leaving 8 bases unmatched. This CDR3 contains 14 residues. Here the CDR3 reads CASSYSGGVSTQYF. As DNA, the CDR3 is TGTGCCAGCAGCTATAGCGGGGGTGTGAGTACGCAGTATTTT. Complete variable domain (other parts from reference TRBV9 and TRBJ2-3): DSGVTQTPKHLITATGQRVTLRCSPRSGDLSVYWYQQSLDQGLQFLIQYYNGEERAKGNILERFSAQQFPDLHSELNLSSLELGDSALYFCASSYSGGVSTQYFGPGTRLTVL.

The chain employs TRBV7-2 and TRBJ2-2; D perhaps matches TRBD1 (5 bases). This CDR3 is built from 14 residues. Germline CDR1 is SGHTA and CDR2 is FQGNSA. The V end lost 4 bases, the J end lost 4 bases, and 10 bases lay between the germline ends. The CDR3: CASSSSRVTGELFF. The CDR3 bases are TGTGCCAGCAGCTCCTCCAGGGTCACCGGGGAGCTGTTTTTT.

V usage is TRBV30 and J usage is TRBJ2-1, with a weak D call TRBD2 (6 bases). The V gene lost 1 base and the J gene lost 7 bases, with 14 bases spanning the gap. The CDR3 loop spans 14 amino acids. CDR1 and CDR2 from the germline V gene are GTSNPN and SVGIG (reference sequence). The CDR3 nucleotides read TGTGCCTGGAGTGGCCAGGAGGGTTGGAATGAGCAGTTCTTC. As protein: CAWSGQEGWNEQFF.

This clone was seen a single time. This chain connects TRBV7-8 to TRBJ2-7; no reliable D call. The CDR3 is 13 amino acids. V was cut by 2 bases and J by 6 bases, with 11 bases left in between. The germline V gene has CDR1 SGHVS and CDR2 FQNEAQ. The CDR3 is CASSLTGLGEQYV. The CDR3 DNA reads TGTGCCAGCAGCTTAACGGGTCTGGGCGAGCAGTACGTC.

This clone was seen more than once but under ten times. The J gene is TRBJ2-1, the V gene TRBV19, with no clear D. The CDR3 extends over 15 amino acids. Germline V lookup: CDR1 LNHDA, CDR2 SQIVND (reference sequence). V lost 3 bases and J lost 0, with 9 bases in between. The CDR3 is CASSITPSSYNEQFF. CDR3 DNA: TGTGCCAGTAGTATTACCCCGAGCTCCTACAATGAGCAGTTCTTC. The whole variable domain, remainder taken from reference TRBV19 and TRBJ2-1, is DGGITQSPKYLFRKEGQNVTLSCEQNLNHDAMYWYRQDPGQGLRLIYYSQIVNDFQKGDIAEGYSVSREKKESFPLTVTSAQKNPTAFYLCASSITPSSYNEQFFGPGTRLTVL.

The chain couples TRBV11-3 to TRBJ2-1, with unresolved D. The V end lost 5 bases, the J end lost 5 bases, and 10 bases lay between the germline ends. This CDR3 comprises 13 residues. The germline gives CDR1 SGHNT, CDR2 YENEEA. The CDR3 here is CASSIYVNNEQFF. As DNA, the CDR3 is TGTGCCAGCAGCATCTATGTAAACAATGAGCAGTTCTTC.

J is TRBJ1-2 and V is TRBV20-1; D ambiguous. The V end lost 3 bases, the J end lost 0 bases, and 8 bases lay between the germline ends. Per the germline V gene, CDR1 is DFQATT and CDR2 is SNEGSKA (reference sequence). CDR3 length: 13 residues. The CDR3 coding sequence is TGCAGTGCTAGTGGAGACTCTAACTATGGCTACACCTTC. It codes for CSASGDSNYGYTF.

The CDR3 DNA follows: TGTGCCAGCACCTTAGCAGGGGCCGGGGAGCTGTTTTTT. Its translation: CASTLAGAGELFF. V usage is TRBV12-3 or TRBV12-4 and J usage is TRBJ2-2; D is perhaps TRBD1 (6 bases). This CDR3 is 13 amino acids long. The V and J ends lost 7 bases and 6 bases respectively, with 12 bases between them.